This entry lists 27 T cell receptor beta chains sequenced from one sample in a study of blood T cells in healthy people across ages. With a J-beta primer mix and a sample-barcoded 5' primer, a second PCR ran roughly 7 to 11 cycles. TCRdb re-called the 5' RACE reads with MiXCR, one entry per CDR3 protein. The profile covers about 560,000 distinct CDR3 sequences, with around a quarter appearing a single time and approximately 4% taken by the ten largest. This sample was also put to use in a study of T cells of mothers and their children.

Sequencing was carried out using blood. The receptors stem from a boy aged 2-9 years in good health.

CDR3 in amino acids: CASSRLTGRDGYTF. The DNA of the CDR3 is TGTGCCAGCAGCCGCCTTACAGGGAGGGATGGCTACACCTTC. The chain joins TRBV11-1 to TRBJ1-2, with D maybe TRBD1 (6 bases). The V gene's germline CDR1 is SGHAT and CDR2 FQDESV (reference sequence). CDR3 size: 14 residues. Trimming cost V 5 bases and J 6 bases, with 16 bases left between them.

The CDR3 sequence: CASSLTDSYNEQFF. Here the CDR3 DNA reads TGTGCCAGCAGTCTAACGGACAGCTACAATGAGCAGTTCTTC. The chain employs TRBV12-3 or TRBV12-4 and TRBJ2-1, with D possibly TRBD1 on 6 matching bases. Deletions cut 5 bases from V and 3 bases from J, with 11 bases between. The CDR3 spans 14 residues.

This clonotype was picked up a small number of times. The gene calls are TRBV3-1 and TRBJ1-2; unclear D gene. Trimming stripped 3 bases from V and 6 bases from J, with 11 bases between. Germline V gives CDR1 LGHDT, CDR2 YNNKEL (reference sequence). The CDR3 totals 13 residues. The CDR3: CASSHTGFNGYTF. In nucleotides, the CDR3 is TGTGCCAGCAGCCACACGGGGTTCAATGGCTACACCTTC.

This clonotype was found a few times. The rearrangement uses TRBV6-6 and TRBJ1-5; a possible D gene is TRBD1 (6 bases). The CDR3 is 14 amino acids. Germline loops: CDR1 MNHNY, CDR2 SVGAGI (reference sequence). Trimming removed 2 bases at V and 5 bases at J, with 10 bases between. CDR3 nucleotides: TGTGCCAGCAGTTACCCAGGGGTCCATCAGCCCCAGCATTTT. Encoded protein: CASSYPGVHQPQHF.

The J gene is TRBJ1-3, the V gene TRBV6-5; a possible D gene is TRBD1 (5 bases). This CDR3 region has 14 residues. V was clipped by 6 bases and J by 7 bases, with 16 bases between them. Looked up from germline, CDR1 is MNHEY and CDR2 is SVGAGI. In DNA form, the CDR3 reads TGTGCCAGCAGCCCCGTGAGGGACTGGAACACCATATATTTT. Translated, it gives CASSPVRDWNTIYF.

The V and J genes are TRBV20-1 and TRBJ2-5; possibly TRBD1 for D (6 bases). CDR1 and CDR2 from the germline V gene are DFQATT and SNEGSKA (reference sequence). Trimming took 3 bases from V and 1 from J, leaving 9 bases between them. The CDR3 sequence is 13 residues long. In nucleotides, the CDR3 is TGCAGTGCTAGGGACAGATTCCAAGAGACCCAGTACTTC. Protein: CSARDRFQETQYF.

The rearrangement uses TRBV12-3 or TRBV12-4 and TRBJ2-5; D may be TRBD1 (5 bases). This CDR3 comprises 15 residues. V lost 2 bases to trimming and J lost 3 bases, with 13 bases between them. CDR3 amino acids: CASSLQGTMEETQYF. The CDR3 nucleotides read TGTGCCAGCAGTTTACAGGGTACGATGGAAGAGACCCAGTACTTC.

CDR3 sequence reads: CASSLNREKGRGYTF. The CDR3 DNA reads as TGTGCCAGCAGCCTCAACAGGGAGAAGGGCAGGGGCTACACCTTC. The chain combines TRBV3-1 with TRBJ1-2, with TRBD1 as a possible D gene (6 bases). The V end lost 4 bases, the J end lost 8 bases, and 20 bases lay between the germline ends. CDR1 LGHDT and CDR2 YNNKEL come from the germline V gene (reference sequence). CDR3 length: 15 amino acids. Filled out from reference TRBV3-1 and TRBJ1-2, the complete variable domain reads DTAVSQTPKYLVTQMGNDKSIKCEQNLGHDTMYWYKQDSKKFLKIMFSYNNKELIINETVPNRFSPKSPDKAHLNLHINSLELGDSAVYFCASSLNREKGRGYTFGSGTRLTVV.

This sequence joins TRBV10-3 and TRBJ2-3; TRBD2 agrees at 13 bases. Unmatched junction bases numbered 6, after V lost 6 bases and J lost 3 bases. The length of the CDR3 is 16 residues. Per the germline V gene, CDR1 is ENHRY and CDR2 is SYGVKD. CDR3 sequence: CAISGTSGIGTDTQYF. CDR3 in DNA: TGTGCCATCAGCGGGACTAGCGGGATCGGTACAGATACGCAGTATTTT.

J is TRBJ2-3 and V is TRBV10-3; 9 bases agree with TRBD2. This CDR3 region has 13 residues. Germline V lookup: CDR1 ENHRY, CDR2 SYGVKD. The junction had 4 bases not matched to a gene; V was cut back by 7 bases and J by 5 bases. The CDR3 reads CAINRREGDTQYF. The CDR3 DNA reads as TGTGCCATCAATCGGCGGGAGGGAGATACGCAGTATTTT.

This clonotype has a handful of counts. This CDR3 reads CASSWRGGDTDTQYF. CDR3 nucleotide sequence: TGTGCCAGCAGCTGGAGGGGCGGAGACACAGATACGCAGTATTTT. V and J are TRBV7-2 and TRBJ2-3; D perhaps matches TRBD2 (6 bases). The germline CDR1 and CDR2 sequences are SGHTA and FQGNSA. V lost 4 bases and J 2 bases, leaving 13 bases between the germline ends. The CDR3 is 15 amino acids.

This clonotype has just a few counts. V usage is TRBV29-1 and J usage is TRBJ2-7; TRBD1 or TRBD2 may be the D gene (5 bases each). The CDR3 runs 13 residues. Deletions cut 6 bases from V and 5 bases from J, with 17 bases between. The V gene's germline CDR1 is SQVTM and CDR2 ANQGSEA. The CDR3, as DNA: TGCAGCGTCCCGGGACCCCCGAGCAACGAGCAGTACTTC. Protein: CSVPGPPSNEQYF.

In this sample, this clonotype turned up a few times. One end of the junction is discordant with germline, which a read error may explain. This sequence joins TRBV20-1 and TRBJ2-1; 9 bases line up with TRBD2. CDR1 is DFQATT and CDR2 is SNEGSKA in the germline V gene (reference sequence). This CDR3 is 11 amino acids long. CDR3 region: CSARTLAGQLF. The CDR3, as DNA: TGCAGTGCCAGAACACTAGCGGGTCAGCTCTTC.

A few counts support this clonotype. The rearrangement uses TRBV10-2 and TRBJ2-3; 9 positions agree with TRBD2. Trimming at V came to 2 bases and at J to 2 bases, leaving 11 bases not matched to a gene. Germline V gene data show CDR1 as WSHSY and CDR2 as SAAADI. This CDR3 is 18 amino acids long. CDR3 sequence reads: CASSEESPAGGFTDTQYF. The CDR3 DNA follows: TGCGCCAGCAGTGAGGAGAGTCCAGCGGGGGGTTTCACAGATACGCAGTATTTT.

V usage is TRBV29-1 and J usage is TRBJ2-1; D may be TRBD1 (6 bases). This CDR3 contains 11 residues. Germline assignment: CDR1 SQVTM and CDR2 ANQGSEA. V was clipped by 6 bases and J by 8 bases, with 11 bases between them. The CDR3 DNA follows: TGCAGCGTGCAACAGGGTTATGAGCAGTTCTTC. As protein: CSVQQGYEQFF.

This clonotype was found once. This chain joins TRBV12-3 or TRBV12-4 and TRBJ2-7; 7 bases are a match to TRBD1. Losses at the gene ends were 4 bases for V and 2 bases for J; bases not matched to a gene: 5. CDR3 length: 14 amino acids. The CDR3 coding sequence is TGTGCCAGCAGTTCACAGGGGTGGGCCTACGAGCAGTACTTC. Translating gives CASSSQGWAYEQYF.

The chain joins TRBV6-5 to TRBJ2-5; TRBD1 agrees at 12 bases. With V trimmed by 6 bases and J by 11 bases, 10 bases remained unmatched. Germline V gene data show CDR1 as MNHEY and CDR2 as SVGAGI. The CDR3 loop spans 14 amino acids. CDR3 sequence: CASRKGQGAYKQYF. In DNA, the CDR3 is TGTGCCAGCAGAAAGGGACAGGGGGCCTACAAGCAGTACTTC.

CDR3 DNA: TGTGCCAGCAGCTTAGGGGCGGGAGGGCCCGAGCAGTACTTC. Encoded protein: CASSLGAGGPEQYF. This chain uses TRBV7-8 with TRBJ2-7; 9 positions agree with TRBD2. The germline V gene encodes CDR1 SGHVS and CDR2 FQNEAQ. This CDR3 contains 14 residues. J gave up 6 bases and V 1 base, and 4 bases lay outside the gene matches.

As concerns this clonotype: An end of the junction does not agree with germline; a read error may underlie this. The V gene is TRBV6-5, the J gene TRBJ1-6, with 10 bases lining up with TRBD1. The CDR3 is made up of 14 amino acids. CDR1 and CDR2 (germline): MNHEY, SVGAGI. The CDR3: CASSAGQGTSSLHF. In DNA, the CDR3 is TGTGCCAGCAGTGCGGGACAGGGGACTTCATCCCTCCACTTT.

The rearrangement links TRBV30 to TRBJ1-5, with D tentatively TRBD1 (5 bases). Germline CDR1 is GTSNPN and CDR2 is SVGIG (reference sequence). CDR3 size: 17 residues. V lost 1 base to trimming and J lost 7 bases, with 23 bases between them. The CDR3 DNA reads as TGTGCCTGGAGTGACAGAATTTGGTCAGGGAAGGGACAGCCCCAGCATTTT. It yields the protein CAWSDRIWSGKGQPQHF. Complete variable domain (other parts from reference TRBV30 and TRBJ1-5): SQTIHQWPATLVQPVGSPLSLECTVEGTSNPNLYWYRQAAGRGLQLLFYSVGIGQISSEVPQNLSASRPQDRQFILSSKKLLLSDSGFYLCAWSDRIWSGKGQPQHFGDGTRLSIL.

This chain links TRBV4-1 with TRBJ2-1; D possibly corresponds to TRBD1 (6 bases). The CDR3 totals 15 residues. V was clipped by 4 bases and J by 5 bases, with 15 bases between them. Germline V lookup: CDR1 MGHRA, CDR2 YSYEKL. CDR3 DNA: TGCGCCAGCAGCCTCAGGACAGCCTCGGACAATGAGCAGTTCTTC. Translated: CASSLRTASDNEQFF.

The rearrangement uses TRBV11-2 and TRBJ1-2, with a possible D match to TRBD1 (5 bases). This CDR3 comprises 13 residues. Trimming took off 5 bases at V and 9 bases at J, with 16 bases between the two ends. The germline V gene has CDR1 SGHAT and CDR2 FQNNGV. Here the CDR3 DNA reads TGTGCCAGCAGCCCTATCCGACAGATTCGCTACACCTTC. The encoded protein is CASSPIRQIRYTF.

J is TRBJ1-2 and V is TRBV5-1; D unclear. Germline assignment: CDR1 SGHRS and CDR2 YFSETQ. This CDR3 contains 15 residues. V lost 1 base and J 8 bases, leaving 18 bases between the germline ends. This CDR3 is CASSLRVDGSGGYTF. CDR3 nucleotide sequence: TGCGCCAGCAGCTTGCGGGTTGACGGGTCTGGAGGCTACACCTTC.

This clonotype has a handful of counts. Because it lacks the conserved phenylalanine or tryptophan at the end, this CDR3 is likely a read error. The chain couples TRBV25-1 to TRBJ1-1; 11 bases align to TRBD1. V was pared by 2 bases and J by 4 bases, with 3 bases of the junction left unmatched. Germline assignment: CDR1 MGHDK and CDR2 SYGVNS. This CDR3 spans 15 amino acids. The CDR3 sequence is CASSEGTGGSTEAFL. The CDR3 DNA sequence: TGTGCCAGCAGTGAAGGGACAGGGGGTTCCACTGAAGCTTTCCTT.

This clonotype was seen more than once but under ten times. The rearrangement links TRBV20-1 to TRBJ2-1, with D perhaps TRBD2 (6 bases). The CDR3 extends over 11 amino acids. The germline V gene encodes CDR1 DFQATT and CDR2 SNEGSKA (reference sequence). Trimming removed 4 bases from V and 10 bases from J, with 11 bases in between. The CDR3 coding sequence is TGCAGTGCTACGGAGGGTGGCGAGCAGTTCTTC. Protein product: CSATEGGEQFF.

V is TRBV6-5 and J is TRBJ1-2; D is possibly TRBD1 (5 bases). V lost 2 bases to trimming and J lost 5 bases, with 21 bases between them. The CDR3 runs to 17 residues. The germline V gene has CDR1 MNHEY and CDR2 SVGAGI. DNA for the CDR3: TGTGCCAGCAGTTACCTCATGGGGCCACACCCGTCGTATGGCTACACCTTC. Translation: CASSYLMGPHPSYGYTF.

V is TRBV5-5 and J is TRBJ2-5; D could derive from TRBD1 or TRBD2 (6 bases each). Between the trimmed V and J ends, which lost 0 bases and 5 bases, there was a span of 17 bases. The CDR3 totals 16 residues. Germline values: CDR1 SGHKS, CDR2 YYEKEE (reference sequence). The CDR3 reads CASSLVGGAPSETQYF. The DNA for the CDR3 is TGTGCCAGCAGCTTGGTGGGGGGCGCCCCTTCGGAGACCCAGTACTTC.